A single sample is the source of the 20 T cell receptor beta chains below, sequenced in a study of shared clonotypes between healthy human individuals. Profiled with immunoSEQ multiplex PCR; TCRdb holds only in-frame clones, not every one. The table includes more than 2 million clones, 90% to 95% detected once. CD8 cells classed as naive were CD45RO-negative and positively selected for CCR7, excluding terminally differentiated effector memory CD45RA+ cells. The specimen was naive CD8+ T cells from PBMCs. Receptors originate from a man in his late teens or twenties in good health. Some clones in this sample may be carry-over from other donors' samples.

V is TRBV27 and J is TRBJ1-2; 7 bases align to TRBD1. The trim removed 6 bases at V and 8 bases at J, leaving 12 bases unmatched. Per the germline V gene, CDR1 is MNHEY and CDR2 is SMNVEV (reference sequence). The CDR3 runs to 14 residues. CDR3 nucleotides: TGTGCCAGCAGCCACAGGGGACCTCTAGAAGGCTACACCTTC. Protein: CASSHRGPLEGYTF.

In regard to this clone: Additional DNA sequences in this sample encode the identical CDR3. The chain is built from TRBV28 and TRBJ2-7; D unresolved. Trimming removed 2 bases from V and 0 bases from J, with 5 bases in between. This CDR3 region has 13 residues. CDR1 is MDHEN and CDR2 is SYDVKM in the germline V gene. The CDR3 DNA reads TGTGCCAGCAGTTTAGACGGCTCCTACGAGCAGTACTTC. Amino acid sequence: CASSLDGSYEQYF.

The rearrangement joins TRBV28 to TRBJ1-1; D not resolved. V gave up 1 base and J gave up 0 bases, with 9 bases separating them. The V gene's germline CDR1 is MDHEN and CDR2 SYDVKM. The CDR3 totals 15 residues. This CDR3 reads CASSLLADLNTEAFF. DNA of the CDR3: TGTGCCAGCAGTTTATTGGCGGATTTGAACACTGAAGCTTTCTTT.

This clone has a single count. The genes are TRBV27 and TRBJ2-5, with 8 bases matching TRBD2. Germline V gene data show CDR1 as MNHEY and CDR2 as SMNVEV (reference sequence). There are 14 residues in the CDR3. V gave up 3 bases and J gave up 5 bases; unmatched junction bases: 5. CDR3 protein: CASSLAGGMETQYF. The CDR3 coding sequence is TGTGCCAGCAGTTTGGCGGGGGGTATGGAGACCCAGTACTTC.

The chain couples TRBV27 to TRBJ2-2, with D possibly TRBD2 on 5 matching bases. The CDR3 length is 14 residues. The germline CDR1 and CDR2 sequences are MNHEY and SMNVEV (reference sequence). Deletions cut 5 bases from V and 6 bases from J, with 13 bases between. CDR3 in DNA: TGTGCCAGCAGTCCCCTACCCGGGGCCGGGGAGCTGTTTTTT. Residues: CASSPLPGAGELFF.

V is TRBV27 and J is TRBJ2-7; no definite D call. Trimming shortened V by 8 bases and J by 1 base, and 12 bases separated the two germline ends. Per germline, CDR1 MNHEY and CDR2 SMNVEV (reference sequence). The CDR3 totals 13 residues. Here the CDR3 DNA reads TGTGCCAGCGGCCATGCCTCTTCCTACGAGCAGTACTTC. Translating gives CASGHASSYEQYF.

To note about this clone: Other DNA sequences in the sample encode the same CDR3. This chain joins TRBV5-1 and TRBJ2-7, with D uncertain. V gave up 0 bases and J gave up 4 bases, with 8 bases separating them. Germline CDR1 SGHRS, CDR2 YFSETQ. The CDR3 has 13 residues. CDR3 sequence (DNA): TGCGCCAGCAGCTTGGTAGTAGGATACGAGCAGTACTTC. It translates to CASSLVVGYEQYF.

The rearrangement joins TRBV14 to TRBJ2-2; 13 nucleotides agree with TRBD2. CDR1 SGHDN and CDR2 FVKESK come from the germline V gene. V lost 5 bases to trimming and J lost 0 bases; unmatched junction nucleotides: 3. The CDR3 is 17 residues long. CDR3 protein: CASSGGLAGTNTGELFF. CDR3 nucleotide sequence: TGTGCCAGCAGCGGGGGACTAGCGGGAACGAACACCGGGGAGCTGTTTTTT.

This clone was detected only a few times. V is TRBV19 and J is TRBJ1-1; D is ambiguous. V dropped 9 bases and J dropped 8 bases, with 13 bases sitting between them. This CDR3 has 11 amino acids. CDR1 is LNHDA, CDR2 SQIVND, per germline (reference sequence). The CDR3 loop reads CASREQGEAFF. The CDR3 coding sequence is TGTGCCAGCAGAGAGCAAGGGGAAGCTTTCTTT.

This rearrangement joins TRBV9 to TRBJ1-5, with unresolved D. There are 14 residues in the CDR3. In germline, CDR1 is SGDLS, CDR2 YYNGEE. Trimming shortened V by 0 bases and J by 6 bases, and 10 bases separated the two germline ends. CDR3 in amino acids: CASSVGRIGQPQHF. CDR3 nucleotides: TGTGCCAGCAGCGTAGGACGGATCGGTCAGCCCCAGCATTTT.

CDR3 loop: CASSPRQGLGTEAFF. The CDR3 DNA is TGTGCCAGCAGTCCCCGGCAGGGGCTGGGCACTGAAGCTTTCTTT. The rearrangement joins TRBV6-6 to TRBJ1-1; the D gene is possibly TRBD1 (6 bases). The V end lost 5 bases, the J end lost 4 bases, and 17 bases lay between the germline ends. Germline-derived CDR1 and CDR2 are MNHNY and SVGAGI (reference sequence). The CDR3 length is 15 residues.

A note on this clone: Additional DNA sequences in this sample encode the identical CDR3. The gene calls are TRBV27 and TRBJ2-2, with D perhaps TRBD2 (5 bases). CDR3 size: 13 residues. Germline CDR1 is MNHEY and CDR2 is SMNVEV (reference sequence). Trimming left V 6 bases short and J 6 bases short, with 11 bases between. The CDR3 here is CASSPRGPGELFF. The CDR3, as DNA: TGTGCCAGCAGCCCAAGAGGGCCCGGGGAGCTGTTTTTT.

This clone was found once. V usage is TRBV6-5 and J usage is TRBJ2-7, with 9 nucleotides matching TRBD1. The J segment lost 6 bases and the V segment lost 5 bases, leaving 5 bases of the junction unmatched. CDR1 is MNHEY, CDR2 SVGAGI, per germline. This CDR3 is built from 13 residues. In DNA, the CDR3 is TGTGCCAGCAGTAACAGGGGGCCCCGCGAGCAGTACTTC. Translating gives CASSNRGPREQYF.

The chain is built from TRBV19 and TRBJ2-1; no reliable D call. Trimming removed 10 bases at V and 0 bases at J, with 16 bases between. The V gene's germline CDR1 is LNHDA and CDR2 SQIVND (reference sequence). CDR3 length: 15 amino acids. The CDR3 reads CATVGRHLSYNEQFF. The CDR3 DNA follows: TGTGCCACAGTAGGACGGCACCTCTCCTACAATGAGCAGTTCTTC.

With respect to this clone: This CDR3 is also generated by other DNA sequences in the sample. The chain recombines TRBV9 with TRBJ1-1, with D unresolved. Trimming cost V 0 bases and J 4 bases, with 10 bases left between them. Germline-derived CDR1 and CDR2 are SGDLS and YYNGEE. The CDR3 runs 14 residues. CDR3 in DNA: TGTGCCAGCAGCGTAGCAGGTTCTAGCACTGAAGCTTTCTTT. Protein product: CASSVAGSSTEAFF. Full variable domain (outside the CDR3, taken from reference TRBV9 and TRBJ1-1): DSGVTQTPKHLITATGQRVTLRCSPRSGDLSVYWYQQSLDQGLQFLIQYYNGEERAKGNILERFSAQQFPDLHSELNLSSLELGDSALYFCASSVAGSSTEAFFGQGTRLTVV.

Here the CDR3 reads CASSQGTDSYEQYF. DNA of the CDR3: TGTGCCAGCAGCCAAGGCACGGACAGCTACGAGCAGTACTTC. The chain couples TRBV4-2 to TRBJ2-7, with D tentatively TRBD1 (6 bases). V lost 1 base and J lost 3, with 10 bases in between. The germline V gene has CDR1 LGHNA and CDR2 YNFKEQ. The CDR3 totals 14 residues.

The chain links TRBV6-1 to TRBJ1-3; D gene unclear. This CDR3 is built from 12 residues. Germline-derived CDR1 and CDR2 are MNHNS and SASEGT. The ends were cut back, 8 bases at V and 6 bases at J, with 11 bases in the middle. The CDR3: CASRPWTNTIYF. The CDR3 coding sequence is TGTGCCAGCCGGCCTTGGACAAACACCATATATTTT.

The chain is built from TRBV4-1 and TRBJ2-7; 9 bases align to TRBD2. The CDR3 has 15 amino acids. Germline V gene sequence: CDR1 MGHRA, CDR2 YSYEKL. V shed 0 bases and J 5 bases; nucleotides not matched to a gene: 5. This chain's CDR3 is CASSQDLAGADEQYF. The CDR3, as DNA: TGCGCCAGCAGCCAAGACTTAGCGGGAGCAGACGAGCAGTACTTC.

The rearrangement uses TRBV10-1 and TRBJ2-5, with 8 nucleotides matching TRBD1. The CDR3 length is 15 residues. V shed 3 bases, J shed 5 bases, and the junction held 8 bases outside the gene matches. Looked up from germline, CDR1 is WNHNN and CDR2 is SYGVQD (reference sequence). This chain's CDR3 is CASSDRTGLGETQYF. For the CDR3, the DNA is TGCGCCAGCAGTGACCGGACAGGGCTTGGGGAGACCCAGTACTTC.

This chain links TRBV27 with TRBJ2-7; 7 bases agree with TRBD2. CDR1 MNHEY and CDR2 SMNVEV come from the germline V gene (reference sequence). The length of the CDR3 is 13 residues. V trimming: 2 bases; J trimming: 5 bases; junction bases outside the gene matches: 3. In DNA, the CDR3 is TGTGCCAGCAGTTTACAGCTAGCGGACGAGCAGTACTTC. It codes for CASSLQLADEQYF.